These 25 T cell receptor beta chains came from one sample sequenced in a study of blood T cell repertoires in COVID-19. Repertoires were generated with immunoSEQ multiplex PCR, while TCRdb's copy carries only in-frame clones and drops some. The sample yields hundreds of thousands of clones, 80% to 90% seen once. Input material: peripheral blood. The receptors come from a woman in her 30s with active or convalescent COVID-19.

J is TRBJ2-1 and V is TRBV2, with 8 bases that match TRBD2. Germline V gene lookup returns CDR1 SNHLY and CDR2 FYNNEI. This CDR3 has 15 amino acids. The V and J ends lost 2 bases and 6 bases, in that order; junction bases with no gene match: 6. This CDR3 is CASSEITSGLNEQFF. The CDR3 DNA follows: TGTGCCAGCAGTGAAATCACTAGCGGCCTCAATGAGCAGTTCTTC.

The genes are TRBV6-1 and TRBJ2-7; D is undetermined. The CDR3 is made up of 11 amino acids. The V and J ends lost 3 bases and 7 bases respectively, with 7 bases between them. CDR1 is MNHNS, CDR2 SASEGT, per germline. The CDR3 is CASSDSGEQYF. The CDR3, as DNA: TGTGCCAGCAGTGATTCGGGTGAGCAGTACTTC.

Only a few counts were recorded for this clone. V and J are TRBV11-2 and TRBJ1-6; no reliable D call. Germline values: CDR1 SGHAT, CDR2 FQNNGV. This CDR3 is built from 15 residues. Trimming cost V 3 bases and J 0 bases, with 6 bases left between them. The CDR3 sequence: CASSFGSSYNSPLHF. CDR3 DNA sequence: TGTGCCAGCAGCTTCGGGAGCTCCTATAATTCACCCCTCCACTTT.

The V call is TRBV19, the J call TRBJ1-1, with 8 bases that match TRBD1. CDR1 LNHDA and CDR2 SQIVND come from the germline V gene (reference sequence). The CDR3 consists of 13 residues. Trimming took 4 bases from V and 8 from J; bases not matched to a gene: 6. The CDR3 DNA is TGTGCCAGTAGTACAGAACAGGGGGTGGAAGCTTTCTTT. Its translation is CASSTEQGVEAFF.

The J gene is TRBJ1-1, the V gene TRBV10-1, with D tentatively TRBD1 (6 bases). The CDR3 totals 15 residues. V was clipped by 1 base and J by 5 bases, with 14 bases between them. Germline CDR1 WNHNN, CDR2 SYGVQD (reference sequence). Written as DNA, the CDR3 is TGCGCCAGCAGTGAGTGGGGCCAGGGGTATACTGAAGCTTTCTTT. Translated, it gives CASSEWGQGYTEAFF.

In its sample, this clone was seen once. The CDR3 is CASSLQGPDNEQFF. The CDR3 nucleotides are TGCGCCAGCAGCTTGCAGGGTCCGGACAATGAGCAGTTCTTC. The rearrangement uses TRBV5-1 and TRBJ2-1; perhaps TRBD1 as D (5 bases). Trimming left V 1 base short and J 5 bases short, with 10 bases between. The CDR3 is made up of 14 amino acids. The germline CDR1 and CDR2 sequences are SGHRS and YFSETQ.

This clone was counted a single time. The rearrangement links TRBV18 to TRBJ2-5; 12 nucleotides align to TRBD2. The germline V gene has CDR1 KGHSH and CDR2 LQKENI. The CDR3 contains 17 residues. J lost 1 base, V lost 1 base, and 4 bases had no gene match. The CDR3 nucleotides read TGTGCCAGCTCACCACGTGCTAGCGGGGGGGTCCAAGAGACCCAGTACTTC. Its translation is CASSPRASGGVQETQYF.

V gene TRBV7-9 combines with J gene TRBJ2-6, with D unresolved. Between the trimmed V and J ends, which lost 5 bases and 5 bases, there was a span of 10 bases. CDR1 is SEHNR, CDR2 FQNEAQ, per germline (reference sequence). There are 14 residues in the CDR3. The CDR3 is CASSTLVRANVLTF. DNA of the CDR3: TGTGCCAGCAGCACCTTAGTAAGGGCCAACGTCCTGACTTTC.

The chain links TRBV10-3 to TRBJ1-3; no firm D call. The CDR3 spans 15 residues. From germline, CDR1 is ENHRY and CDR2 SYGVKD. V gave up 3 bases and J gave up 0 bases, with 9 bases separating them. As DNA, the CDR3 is TGTGCCATCAGTGACAGGCTCAGCTCTGGAAACACCATATATTTT. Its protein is CAISDRLSSGNTIYF.

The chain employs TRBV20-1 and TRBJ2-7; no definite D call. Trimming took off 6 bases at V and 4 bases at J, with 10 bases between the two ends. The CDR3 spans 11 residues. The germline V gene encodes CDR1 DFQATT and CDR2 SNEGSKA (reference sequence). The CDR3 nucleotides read TGCAGTGCCGCCACTCCGTACGAGCAGTACTTC. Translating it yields CSAATPYEQYF.

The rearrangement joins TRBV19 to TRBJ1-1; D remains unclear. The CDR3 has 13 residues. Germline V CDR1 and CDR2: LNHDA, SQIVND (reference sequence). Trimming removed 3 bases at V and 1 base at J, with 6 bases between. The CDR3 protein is CASSIQKNTEAFF. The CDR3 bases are TGTGCCAGTAGTATTCAAAAGAACACTGAAGCTTTCTTT.

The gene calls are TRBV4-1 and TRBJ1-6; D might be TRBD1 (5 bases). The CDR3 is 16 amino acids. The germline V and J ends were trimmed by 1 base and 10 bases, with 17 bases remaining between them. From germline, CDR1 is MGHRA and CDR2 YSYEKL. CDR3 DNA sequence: TGCGCCAGCAGCCAAGGGGGGAGGGGAGTAGGGTCACCCCTCCACTTT. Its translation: CASSQGGRGVGSPLHF.

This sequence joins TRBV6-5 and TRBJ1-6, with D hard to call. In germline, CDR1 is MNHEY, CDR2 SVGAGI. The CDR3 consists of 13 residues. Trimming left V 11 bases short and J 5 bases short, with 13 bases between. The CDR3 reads CAGGRENNSPLHF. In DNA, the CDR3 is TGTGCCGGAGGCCGGGAGAATAATTCACCCCTCCACTTT.

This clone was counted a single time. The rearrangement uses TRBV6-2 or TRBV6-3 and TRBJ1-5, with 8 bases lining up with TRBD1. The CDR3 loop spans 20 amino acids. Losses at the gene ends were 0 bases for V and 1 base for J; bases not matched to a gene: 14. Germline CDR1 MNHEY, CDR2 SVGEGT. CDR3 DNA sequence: TGTGCCAGCAGTTACTCGAGAGGCGGGCAGGGGGCGCAAAGCAATCAGCCCCAGCATTTT. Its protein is CASSYSRGGQGAQSNQPQHF.

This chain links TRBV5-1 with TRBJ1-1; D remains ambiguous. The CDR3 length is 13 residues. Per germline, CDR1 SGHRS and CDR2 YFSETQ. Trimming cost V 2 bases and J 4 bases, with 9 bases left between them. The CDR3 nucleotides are TGCGCCAGCAGCTTCGAGGAGCCCACTGAAGCTTTCTTT. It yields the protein CASSFEEPTEAFF.

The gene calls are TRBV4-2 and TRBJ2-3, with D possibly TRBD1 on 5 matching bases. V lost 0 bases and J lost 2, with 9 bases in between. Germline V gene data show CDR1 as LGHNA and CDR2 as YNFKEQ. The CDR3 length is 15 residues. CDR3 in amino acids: CASSQDGANTDTQYF. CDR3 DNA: TGTGCCAGCAGCCAAGATGGGGCTAACACAGATACGCAGTATTTT.

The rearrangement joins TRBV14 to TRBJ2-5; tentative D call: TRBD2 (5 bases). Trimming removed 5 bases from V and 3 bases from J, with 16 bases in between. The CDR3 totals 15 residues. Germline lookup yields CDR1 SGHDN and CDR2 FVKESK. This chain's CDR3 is CASSELTPGKETQYF. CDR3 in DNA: TGTGCCAGCAGCGAATTAACTCCGGGGAAAGAGACCCAGTACTTC.

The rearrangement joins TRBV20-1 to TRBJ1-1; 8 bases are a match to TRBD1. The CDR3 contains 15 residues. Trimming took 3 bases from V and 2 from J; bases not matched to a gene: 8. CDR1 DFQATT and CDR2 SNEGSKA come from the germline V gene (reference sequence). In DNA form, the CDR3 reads TGCAGTGCTAGTCAAGGGGACAGGAGAAACACTGAAGCTTTCTTT. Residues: CSASQGDRRNTEAFF.

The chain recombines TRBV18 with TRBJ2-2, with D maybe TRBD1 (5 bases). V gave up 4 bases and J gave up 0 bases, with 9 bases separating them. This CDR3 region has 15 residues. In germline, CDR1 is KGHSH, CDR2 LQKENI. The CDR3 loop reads CASSLSTANTGELFF. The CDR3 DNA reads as TGTGCCAGCTCACTGTCGACAGCGAACACCGGGGAGCTGTTTTTT.

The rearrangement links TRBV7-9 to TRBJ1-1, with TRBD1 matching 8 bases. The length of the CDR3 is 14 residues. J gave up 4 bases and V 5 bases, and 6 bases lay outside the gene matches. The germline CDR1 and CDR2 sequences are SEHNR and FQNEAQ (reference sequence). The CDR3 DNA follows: TGTGCCAGCAGCACGACAGGGGCGGGCACTGAAGCTTTCTTT. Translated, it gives CASSTTGAGTEAFF.

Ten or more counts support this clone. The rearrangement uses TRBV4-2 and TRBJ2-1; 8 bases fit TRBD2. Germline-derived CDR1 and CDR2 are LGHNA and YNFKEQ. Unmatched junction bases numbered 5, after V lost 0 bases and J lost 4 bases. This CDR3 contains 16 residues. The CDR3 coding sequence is TGTGCCAGCAGCCAAGATAGCGGGAATGCATACAATGAGCAGTTCTTC. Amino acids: CASSQDSGNAYNEQFF.

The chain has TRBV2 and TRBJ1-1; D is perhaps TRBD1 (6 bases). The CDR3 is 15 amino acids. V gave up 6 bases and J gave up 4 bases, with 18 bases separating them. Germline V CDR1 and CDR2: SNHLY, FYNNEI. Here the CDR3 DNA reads TGTGCCAGCAGCGACCCTACAGGGCTGGGCACTGAAGCTTTCTTT. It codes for CASSDPTGLGTEAFF.

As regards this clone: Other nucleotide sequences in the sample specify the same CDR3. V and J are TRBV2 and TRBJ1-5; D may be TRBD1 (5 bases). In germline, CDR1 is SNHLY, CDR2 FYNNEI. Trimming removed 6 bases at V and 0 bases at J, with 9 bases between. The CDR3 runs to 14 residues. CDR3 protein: CASSQGYSNQPQHF. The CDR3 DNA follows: TGTGCCAGCAGCCAGGGATATAGCAATCAGCCCCAGCATTTT.

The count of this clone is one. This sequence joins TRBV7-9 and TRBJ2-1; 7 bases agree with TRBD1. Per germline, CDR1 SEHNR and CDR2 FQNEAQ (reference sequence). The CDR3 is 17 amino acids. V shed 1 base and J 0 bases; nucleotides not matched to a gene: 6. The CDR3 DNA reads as TGTGCCAGCAGCTTAGAAGGGGGCCTAAGCTCCTACAATGAGCAGTTCTTC. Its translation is CASSLEGGLSSYNEQFF.

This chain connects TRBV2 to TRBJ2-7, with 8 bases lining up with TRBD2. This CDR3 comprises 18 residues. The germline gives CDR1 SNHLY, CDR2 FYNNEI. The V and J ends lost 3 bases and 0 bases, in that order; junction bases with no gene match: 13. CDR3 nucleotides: TGTGCCAGCAGTGAGACAGCGGGAGTGTTTGCCAGCTCCTACGAGCAGTACTTC. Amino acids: CASSETAGVFASSYEQYF.